The 9 T cell receptor beta chains presented below share a single source sample, sequenced in a study of PD-1 blockade in classical Hodgkin lymphoma. Noted time point: cycle 4 day 1 (C4D1), after more than five weeks of nivolumab. Every patient relapsed after autologous stem cell transplantation, and brentuximab vedotin exposure varied. Sequenced by immunoSEQ multiplex PCR; TCRdb stores in-frame clones only, minus some. Found here are 64,000 or so clones, roughly nine tenths of them singletons; the top ten hold about a tenth. The sample here was peripheral blood mononuclear cells (PBMCs), taken before the fourth cycle of nivolumab. The receptors were sampled from a human donor with classical Hodgkin lymphoma.

The J gene is TRBJ1-2, the V gene TRBV21-1; the D call TRBD1 from the table was never checked on the DNA. TRBV21-1 is recorded as a pseudogene. The CDR3 is 14 residues long. CDR3 residues: CASRRDRLNYGYTF. The DNA for the CDR3 is TGTGCCAGCAGGCGGGACAGGTTAAACTATGGCTACACCTTC.

This clone was recorded once. V usage is TRBV4-1 and J usage is TRBJ2-7, with 7 nucleotides matching TRBD2. Germline lookup yields CDR1 MGHRA and CDR2 YSYEKL. The trim removed 1 base at V and 4 bases at J, leaving 10 bases unmatched. This CDR3 spans 16 amino acids. CDR3 in amino acids: CASSQGGGRGRYEQYF. CDR3 DNA: TGCGCCAGCAGCCAAGGGGGAGGGAGAGGCCGTTACGAGCAGTACTTC.

The chain has TRBV5-1 and TRBJ1-1, with D hard to call. The CDR3 contains 14 residues. V lost 0 bases to trimming and J lost 6 bases, with 12 bases between them. CDR1 and CDR2 from the germline V gene are SGHRS and YFSETQ. The CDR3 region is CASSLGRSWPEAFF. CDR3 nucleotide sequence: TGCGCCAGCAGCTTGGGGCGATCATGGCCTGAAGCTTTCTTT.

The rearrangement uses TRBV21-1 and TRBJ1-2; no DNA check was done on the table's D call, TRBD1. TRBV21-1 is marked as a pseudogene. This CDR3 comprises 15 residues. The CDR3 DNA follows: TGTGCCAGCAGGAGGGACAGGGAAACTAACTATGGCTACACCTTC. Protein: CASRRDRETNYGYTF.

The chain combines TRBV5-1 with TRBJ2-7; no clear D gene. The CDR3 totals 13 residues. Per germline, CDR1 SGHRS and CDR2 YFSETQ. V lost 0 bases, J lost 0 bases, and 4 bases lay in between. The CDR3 DNA sequence: TGCGCCAGCAGCTTGGCAGGCTCCTACGAGCAGTACTTC. Translation gives CASSLAGSYEQYF.

The gene calls are TRBV2 and TRBJ2-7, with a possible D match to TRBD2 (5 bases). The CDR3 is made up of 14 amino acids. The germline V and J ends were trimmed by 5 bases and 2 bases, with 13 bases remaining between them. Per the germline V gene, CDR1 is SNHLY and CDR2 is FYNNEI. The DNA for the CDR3 is TGTGCCAGCAGTCGGCAGAGGGTTACCTACGAGCAGTACTTC. Amino acids: CASSRQRVTYEQYF.

The genes are TRBV5-1 and TRBJ1-6, with 7 bases that match TRBD1. After removal of 3 bases from V and 6 bases from J, the junction contained 15 bases not matched to a gene. This CDR3 region has 18 residues. Germline CDR1 reads SGHRS; CDR2 reads YFSETQ. This CDR3 is CASSSGQDRTLFNSPLHF. For the CDR3, the DNA is TGCGCCAGCAGCTCCGGACAGGACAGGACCCTCTTTAATTCACCCCTCCACTTT. The whole variable domain, filled in from reference TRBV5-1 and TRBJ1-6, reads KAGVTQTPRYLIKTRGQQVTLSCSPISGHRSVSWYQQTPGQGLQFLFEYFSETQRNKGNFPGRFSGRQFSNSRSEMNVSTLELGDSALYLCASSSGQDRTLFNSPLHFGNGTRLTVT.

The chain employs TRBV5-6 and TRBJ2-1; unclear D gene. Germline V gene sequence: CDR1 SGHDT, CDR2 YYEEEE. The CDR3 has 12 residues. Trimming left V 7 bases short and J 5 bases short, with 10 bases between. CDR3 sequence reads: CASLSWNNEQFF. In DNA form, the CDR3 reads TGTGCCAGCCTTAGCTGGAACAATGAGCAGTTCTTC.

The rearrangement links TRBV2 to TRBJ2-2; D is ambiguous. The CDR3 has 11 amino acids. Trimming took 8 bases from V and 6 from J, leaving 7 bases between them. The germline CDR1 and CDR2 sequences are SNHLY and FYNNEI. The DNA of the CDR3 is TGTGCCAGCCTCCTTCCCGGGGAGCTGTTTTTT. It specifies CASLLPGELFF. The variable domain in full, completed from reference TRBV2 and TRBJ2-2, reads EPEVTQTPSHQVTQMGQEVILRCVPISNHLYFYWYRQILGQKVEFLVSFYNNEISEKSEIFDDQFSVERPDGSNFTLKIRSTKLEDSAMYFCASLLPGELFFGEGSRLTVL.